The clone carrying this T cell receptor beta chain was seen at least ten times. These data are taken from a study of T-cell reconstitution after alpha-beta-depleted transplantation in children. Per germline, CDR1 MNHEY and CDR2 SMNVEV (reference sequence). This CDR3 has 15 amino acids. V lost 7 bases, J lost 1 base, and 13 bases lay in between. Unique molecular identifiers tagged the TCRbeta library. Each CDR3 protein gets one entry after TCRdb re-called the PCR reads with MiXCR. The sample lists around 960,000 distinct CDR3 sequences, roughly 29% occurring once. The genes are TRBV27 and TRBJ2-2, with a tentative D call TRBD2 (5 bases). This material consisted of PBMCs, mostly from graft donor cells, taken 360 days after TCRalphabeta/CD19-depleted stem cell transplant. The TCR sequence derives from a boy younger than two who had a stem cell transplant for SCID, so the T cells may come from the graft donor. As DNA, the CDR3 is TGTGCCAGCACCGAACTGACTATGAACACCGGGGAGCTGTTTTTT. Translated, it gives CASTELTMNTGELFF.